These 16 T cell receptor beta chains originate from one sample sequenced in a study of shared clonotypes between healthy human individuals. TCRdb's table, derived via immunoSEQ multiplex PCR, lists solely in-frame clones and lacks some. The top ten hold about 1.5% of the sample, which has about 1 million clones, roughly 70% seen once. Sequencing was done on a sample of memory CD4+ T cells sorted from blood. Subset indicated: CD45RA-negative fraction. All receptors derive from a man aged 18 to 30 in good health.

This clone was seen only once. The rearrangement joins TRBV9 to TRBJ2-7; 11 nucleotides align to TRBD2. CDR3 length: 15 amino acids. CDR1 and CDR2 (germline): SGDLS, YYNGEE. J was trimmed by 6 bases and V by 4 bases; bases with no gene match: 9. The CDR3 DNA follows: TGTGCCAGCAGCCCCGAAAGTACTAGCGGGGGCGAGCAGTACTTC. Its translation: CASSPESTSGGEQYF.

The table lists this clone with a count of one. CDR3 region: CASGTGSYEQYF. The CDR3 nucleotides read TGTGCCAGCGGGACAGGGTCCTACGAGCAGTACTTC. V gene TRBV28 combines with J gene TRBJ2-7; 9 nucleotides line up with TRBD1. This CDR3 spans 12 amino acids. Germline V CDR1 and CDR2: MDHEN, SYDVKM. V lost 8 bases and J lost 1; bases outside the gene matches: 0.

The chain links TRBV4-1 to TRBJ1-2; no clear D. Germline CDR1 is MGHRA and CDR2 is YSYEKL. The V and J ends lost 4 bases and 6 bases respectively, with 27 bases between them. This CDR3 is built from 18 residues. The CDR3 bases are TGCGCCAGCAGCCTAGATCAAACATACAACGGAGGGAATGATGGCTACACCTTC. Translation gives CASSLDQTYNGGNDGYTF.

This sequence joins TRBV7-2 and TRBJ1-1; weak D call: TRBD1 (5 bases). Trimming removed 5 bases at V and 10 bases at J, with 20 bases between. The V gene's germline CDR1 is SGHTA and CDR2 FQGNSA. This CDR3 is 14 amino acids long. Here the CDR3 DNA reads TGTGCCAGCAGCCCAGTGCGGGGGGGTGCGGGAGCTTTCTTT. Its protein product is CASSPVRGGAGAFF.

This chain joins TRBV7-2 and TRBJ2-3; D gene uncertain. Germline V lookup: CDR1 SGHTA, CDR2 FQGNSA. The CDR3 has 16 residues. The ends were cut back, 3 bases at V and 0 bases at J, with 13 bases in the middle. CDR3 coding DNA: TGTGCCAGCAGCTTTTGGCTTGGGGAAAGCACAGATACGCAGTATTTT. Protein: CASSFWLGESTDTQYF.

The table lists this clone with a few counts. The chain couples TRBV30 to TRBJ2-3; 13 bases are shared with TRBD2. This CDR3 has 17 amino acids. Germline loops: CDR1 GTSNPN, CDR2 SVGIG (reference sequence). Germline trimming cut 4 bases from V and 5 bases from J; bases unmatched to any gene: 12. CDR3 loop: CAWNLPTSGRFRDTQYF. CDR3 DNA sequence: TGTGCCTGGAACCTTCCGACTAGCGGGAGGTTCAGAGATACGCAGTATTTT.

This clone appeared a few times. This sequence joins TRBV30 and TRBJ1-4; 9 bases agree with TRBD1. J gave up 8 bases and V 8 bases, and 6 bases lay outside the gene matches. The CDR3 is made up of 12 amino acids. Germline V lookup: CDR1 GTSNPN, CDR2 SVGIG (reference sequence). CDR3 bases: TGTGCCAACAGGGGGCGAGGGGAAAAACTGTTTTTT. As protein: CANRGRGEKLFF.

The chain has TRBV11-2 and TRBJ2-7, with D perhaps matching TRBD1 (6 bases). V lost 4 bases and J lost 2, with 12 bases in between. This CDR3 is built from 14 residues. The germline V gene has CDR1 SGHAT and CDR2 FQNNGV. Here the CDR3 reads CASSSVGQPYEQYF. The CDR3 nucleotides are TGTGCCAGCAGCTCGGTTGGACAGCCCTACGAGCAGTACTTC.

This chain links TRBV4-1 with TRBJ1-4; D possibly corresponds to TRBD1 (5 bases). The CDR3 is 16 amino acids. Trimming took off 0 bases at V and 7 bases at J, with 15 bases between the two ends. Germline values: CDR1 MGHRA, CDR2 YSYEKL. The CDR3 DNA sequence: TGCGCCAGCAGCCAAGAAAGGGCCTGGAGGGGTGAAAAACTGTTTTTT. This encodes CASSQERAWRGEKLFF.

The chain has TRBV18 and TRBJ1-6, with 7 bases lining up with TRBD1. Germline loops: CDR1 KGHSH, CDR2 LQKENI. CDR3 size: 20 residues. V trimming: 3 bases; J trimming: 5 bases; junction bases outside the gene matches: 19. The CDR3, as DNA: TGTGCCAGCTCACCGTACAGTAAAACGGGGGACAGCTTAGATAATTCACCCCTCCACTTT. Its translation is CASSPYSKTGDSLDNSPLHF. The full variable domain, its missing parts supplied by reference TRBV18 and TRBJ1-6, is NAGVMQNPRHLVRRRGQEARLRCSPMKGHSHVYWYRQLPEEGLKFMVYLQKENIIDESGMPKERFSAEFPKEGPSILRIQQVVRGDSAAYFCASSPYSKTGDSLDNSPLHFGNGTRLTVT.

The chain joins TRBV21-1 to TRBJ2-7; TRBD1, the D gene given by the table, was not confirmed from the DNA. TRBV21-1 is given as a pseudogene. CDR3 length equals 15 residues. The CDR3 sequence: CASSKETEESYEQYF. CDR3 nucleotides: TGTGCCAGCAGCAAGGAGACAGAGGAATCCTACGAGCAGTACTTC.

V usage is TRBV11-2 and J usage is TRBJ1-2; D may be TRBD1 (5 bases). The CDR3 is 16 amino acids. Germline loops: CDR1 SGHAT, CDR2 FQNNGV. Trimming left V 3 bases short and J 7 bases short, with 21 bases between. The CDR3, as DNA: TGTGCCAGCAGCTTGCAGGGCCTCTTCTTTGACTCTGGCTACACCTTC. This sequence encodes CASSLQGLFFDSGYTF.

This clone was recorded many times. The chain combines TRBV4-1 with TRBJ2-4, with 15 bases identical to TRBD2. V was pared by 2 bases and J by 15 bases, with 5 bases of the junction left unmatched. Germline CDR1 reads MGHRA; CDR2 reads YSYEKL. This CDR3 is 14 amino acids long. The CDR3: CASSQIGLAGGRYF. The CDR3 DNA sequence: TGCGCCAGCAGCCAAATCGGACTAGCGGGAGGGCGGTACTTC.

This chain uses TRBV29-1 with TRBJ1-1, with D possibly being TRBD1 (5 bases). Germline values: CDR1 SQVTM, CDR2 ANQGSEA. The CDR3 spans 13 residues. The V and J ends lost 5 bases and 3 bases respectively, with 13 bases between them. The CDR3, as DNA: TGCAGCGTTAGCAGGGCGGGGGACACTGAAGCTTTCTTT. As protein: CSVSRAGDTEAFF.

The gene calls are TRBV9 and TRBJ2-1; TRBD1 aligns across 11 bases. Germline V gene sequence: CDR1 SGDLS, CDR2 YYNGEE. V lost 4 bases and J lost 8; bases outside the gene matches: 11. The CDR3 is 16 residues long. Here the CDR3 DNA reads TGTGCCAGCAGCCCCCCGGTGGACAGGGGGCGCGATGAGCAGTTCTTC. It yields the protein CASSPPVDRGRDEQFF. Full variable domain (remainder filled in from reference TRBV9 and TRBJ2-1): DSGVTQTPKHLITATGQRVTLRCSPRSGDLSVYWYQQSLDQGLQFLIQYYNGEERAKGNILERFSAQQFPDLHSELNLSSLELGDSALYFCASSPPVDRGRDEQFFGPGTRLTVL.

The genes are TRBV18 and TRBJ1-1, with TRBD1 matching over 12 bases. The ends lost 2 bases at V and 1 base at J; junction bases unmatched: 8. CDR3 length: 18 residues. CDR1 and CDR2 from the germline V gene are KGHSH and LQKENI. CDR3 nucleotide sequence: TGTGCCAGCTCACCAGGGTTGGGACAGGGGGCTTGGAACACTGAAGCTTTCTTT. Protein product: CASSPGLGQGAWNTEAFF.